Described below is a single T cell receptor beta chain sequence and its context. Its target is not known. The data stem from a study of resident and recirculating memory T cells in vitiligo. Points from the study as a whole: Sequences differed between biopsy sites and patients, suggesting private specificity.

This table comes from immunoSEQ multiplex PCR, and its TCRdb copy is limited to in-frame clones, with some not included. The sample lists roughly 80,000 clones, around 92% occurring once. CDR1 and CDR2 (germline): SGDLS, YYNGEE. The CDR3 covers 14 residues. The V gene lost 3 bases and the J gene lost 2 bases, with 11 bases spanning the gap. Anyone treated within the previous three months was excluded. The J gene is TRBJ1-2, the V gene TRBV9; weak D call: TRBD1 (5 bases). Sequenced sample: blood. This TCR derives from a male donor with vitiligo. The CDR3 is CASSGWGPNYGYTF. DNA of the CDR3: TGTGCCAGCAGCGGGTGGGGCCCGAACTATGGCTACACCTTC.